The rows below give T cell receptor beta chains drawn from one sample of a study of cytomegalovirus exposure and HLA in healthy donors. TCRdb's copy holds only in-frame clones and misses some; the assay was immunoSEQ multiplex PCR. The sample includes approximately 200,000 clones, roughly 85% of them seen just once. The sample was PBMCs. These receptors were collected from a man younger than 30 in good health and CMV-seronegative. The CDR3 runs from the conserved cysteine through the conserved F or W. Fields, in order: clone size, D gene, V gene, J gene, CDR3 length, CDR3 DNA, CDR3 protein. A D gene is named only where the DNA matches it firmly. Size is omitted from some rows. Given values are once, few, many or a class for expanded clones.

>once|TRBD1|TRBV6-5|TRBJ1-2|13
TGTGCCAGCAGTTTAGACAGGGTAGATGGCTACACCTTC
CASSLDRVDGYTF
>.|.|TRBV7-2|TRBJ1-1|14
TGTGCCAGCAGCTGGGGGCACGGGAACACTGAAGCTTTCTTT
CASSWGHGNTEAFF
>.|.|TRBV4-3|TRBJ1-3|16
TGCGCCAGCAGCCAAGATCGGGGATATAGTGGAAACACCATATATTTT
CASSQDRGYSGNTIYF
>.|.|TRBV4-2|TRBJ2-5|16
TGTGCCAGCAGCCAAGAACCGGTAGTTAAACAAGAGACCCAGTACTTC
CASSQEPVVKQETQYF
>once|TRBD1|TRBV6-5|TRBJ2-2|15
TGTGCCAGCAGTCCCGGGACAGGGGGTACCGGGGAGCTGTTTTTT
CASSPGTGGTGELFF
>.|TRBD1|TRBV7-6|TRBJ2-7|15
TGTGCCAGCAGCACCCGGGACAGGGGGATCTACGAGCAGTACTTC
CASSTRDRGIYEQYF
>.|TRBD1|TRBV6-6|TRBJ2-4|15
TGTGCCAGCAGTTCTTACGACAGGGGGGAAAACATTCAGTACTTC
CASSSYDRGENIQYF
>once|TRBD1|TRBV11-3|TRBJ2-1|16
TGTGCCAGCAGCTCCTACCAGGGGGCTCTCCGCAATGAGCAGTTCTTC
CASSSYQGALRNEQFF
>few|TRBD2|TRBV9|TRBJ2-2|16
TGTGCCAGCAGCGCCTCGGGACTAGCGGCGCCCGGGGAGCTGTTTTTT
CASSASGLAAPGELFF
>.|.|TRBV7-2|TRBJ2-2|15
TGTGCCAGCAGCTTGTTCGGGAGCGACACCGGGGAGCTGTTTTTT
CASSLFGSDTGELFF
>.|.|TRBV27|TRBJ2-1|16
TGTGCCAGCAGTTCCCAGGGCAGTACGTCCTACAATGAGCAGTTCTTC
CASSSQGSTSYNEQFF
>.|TRBD1|TRBV2|TRBJ1-1|13
TGTGCCAGCAGTGAAAGGACAGGCCTGGGAGCTTTCTTT
CASSERTGLGAFF
>.|TRBD2|TRBV27|TRBJ2-1|18
TGTGCCAGCAGTTTACTTTTCACAGGACTAGCGGCCTACAATGAGCAGTTCTTC
CASSLLFTGLAAYNEQFF
>.|TRBD1|TRBV5-4|TRBJ2-1|15
TGTGCCAGCAGCCCCGGACAGGGACTTAGGAGCGAGCAGTTCTTC
CASSPGQGLRSEQFF
>.|TRBD1|TRBV2|TRBJ2-3|16
TGTGCCACCGACAGGGGGGGGTCCTCTAGCACAGATACGCAGTATTTT
CATDRGGSSSTDTQYF
>.|.|TRBV7-3|TRBJ1-6|13
TGTGCCAGCAGCACCCGGACAGACTCACCCCTCCACTTT
CASSTRTDSPLHF
>.|TRBD1|TRBV9|TRBJ1-2|16
TGTGCCAGCAGCCCTGGGACAGGGGCATCCCTCTATGGCTACACCTTC
CASSPGTGASLYGYTF
>.|TRBD1|TRBV5-1|TRBJ1-5|19
TGCGCCAGCAGCTTGGTCCCGGGACAGGGTGGATTATCGGATCAGCCCCAGCATTTT
CASSLVPGQGGLSDQPQHF
>.|TRBD1|TRBV28|TRBJ2-4|15
TGTGCCAGCAGTTTCGGCCAAGACAGGGGTAACATTCAGTACTTC
CASSFGQDRGNIQYF
>few|TRBD1|TRBV29-1|TRBJ2-1|14
TGCAGCGTTGGAGGGACAGGGGGATACAATGAGCAGTTCTTC
CSVGGTGGYNEQFF
>few|.|TRBV11-2|TRBJ2-1|15
TGTGCCAGCAGCCAAGATGCGGGATTCGGTAGTGAGCAGTTCTTC
CASSQDAGFGSEQFF
>.|.|TRBV28|TRBJ2-7|13
TGTGCCAGCAGTTTCCCAGTGGCCTACGAGCAGTACTTC
CASSFPVAYEQYF
>many|TRBD1|TRBV19|TRBJ1-1|17
TGTGCCAGTAGAAACCTATACCCTGGACAGGGTCGAACTGAAGCTTTCTTT
CASRNLYPGQGRTEAFF
>.|.|TRBV7-2|TRBJ1-5|17
TGTGCCAGCAGCTTAGTTCCGCCCGGACTTGGGGAGCAGCCCCAGCATTTT
CASSLVPPGLGEQPQHF
>.|TRBD2|TRBV2|TRBJ2-1|16
TGTGCCAGCATGTTGGGAGGGGCCGGCCGTTACAATGAGCAGTTCTTC
CASMLGGAGRYNEQFF
>.|.|TRBV19|TRBJ1-1|14
TGTGCCAGTAGTATCGAGGGACAGAACACTGAAGCTTTCTTT
CASSIEGQNTEAFF
>.|.|TRBV29-1|TRBJ1-2|12
TGCAGCGCTCAGGGTGAGTCCTATGGCTACACCTTC
CSAQGESYGYTF
>.|TRBD1|TRBV11-1|TRBJ2-1|16
TGTGCCAGCAGCTTAGTCCGGACAGGGGGGTGGAATGAGCAGTTCTTC
CASSLVRTGGWNEQFF
>.|TRBD1|TRBV19|TRBJ1-4|14
TGTGCCAGTAGGCAGGGGGCATCAAGAAGGGAACTGTTTTTT
CASRQGASRRELFF
>few|TRBD2|TRBV30|TRBJ2-3|18
TGTGCCTGGAGCGGATTTTGGATCAGCGGGGGGGTACAGGATACGCAGTATTTT
CAWSGFWISGGVQDTQYF
>.|TRBD2|TRBV5-6|TRBJ2-1|13
TGTGCCAGCAGCTTTGGGACTAGCGATGAGCAGTTCTTC
CASSFGTSDEQFF
>.|TRBD1|TRBV11-2|TRBJ2-5|14
TGTGCCAGCAGCGAAGGACAGGGGGGAGAGACCCAGTACTTC
CASSEGQGGETQYF
>once|.|TRBV9|TRBJ2-3|15
TGTGCCAGCAGTCCAACGGGGTACTCCACAGATACGCAGTATTTT
CASSPTGYSTDTQYF
>.|TRBD1|TRBV30|TRBJ2-3|14
TGTGCCTGGACGGACAGGGGGATCACAGATACGCAGTATTTT
CAWTDRGITDTQYF
>.|.|TRBV7-2|TRBJ1-1|13
TGTGCCAGCAGTCCAGGCGTCAGACGGGAAGCTTTCTTT
CASSPGVRREAFF
>.|.|TRBV5-6|TRBJ2-2|15
TGTGCCAGCAGCTTGCCCCTAGGATTCACCGGGGAGCTGTTTTTT
CASSLPLGFTGELFF
>.|TRBD1|TRBV30|TRBJ1-6|16
TGTGCCTGGGGACAATTTTGGGACAGTGATAATTCACCCCTCCACTTT
CAWGQFWDSDNSPLHF
>.|TRBD1|TRBV28|TRBJ2-3|15
TGTGCCAGCAGTCCGAGACAGGGCCGCACAGATACGCAGTATTTT
CASSPRQGRTDTQYF
>few|.|TRBV6-5|TRBJ1-5|13
TGTGCCAGCAGTTACTCACAGAATCAGCCCCAGCATTTT
CASSYSQNQPQHF
>.|.|TRBV28|TRBJ1-5|13
TGTGCCAGTGCCGGGACATTGGGTCAGCCCCAGCATTTT
CASAGTLGQPQHF
>.|.|TRBV7-6|TRBJ2-3|15
TGTGCCAGCAGCCCGTTAGATCGCGGCACAGATACGCAGTATTTT
CASSPLDRGTDTQYF
>once|.|TRBV5-4|TRBJ2-5|13
TGTGCCAGCAGCTTGAACAACCAAGAGACCCAGTACTTC
CASSLNNQETQYF
>.|TRBD2|TRBV7-9|TRBJ2-1|16
TGTGCCAGCAGCCCAAGGCGTAGCGGGGTACTTAATGAGCAGTTCTTC
CASSPRRSGVLNEQFF
>.|.|TRBV5-6|TRBJ1-1|14
TGTGCCAGCAGCTTAGGCCCGATGGAGGACGAAGCTTTCTTT
CASSLGPMEDEAFF
>.|TRBD2|TRBV5-4|TRBJ2-7|16
TGTGCCAGCAGCCCCGGACTAGCGGGAGACCCCTACGAGCAGTACTTC
CASSPGLAGDPYEQYF
>.|.|TRBV30|TRBJ1-2|13
TGTGCCTGGAGTAAGGGGCGAGGCTATGGCTACACCTTC
CAWSKGRGYGYTF
>few|.|TRBV6-5|TRBJ1-1|12
TGTGCCAGCAGTACGCAGGGCACTGAAGCTTTCTTT
CASSTQGTEAFF
>.|TRBD1|TRBV4-1|TRBJ2-2|16
TGCGCCAGCAGCCAAGATGGACAGGCCAACACCGGGGAGCTGTTTTTT
CASSQDGQANTGELFF